The clone carrying this T cell receptor (beta chain) showed up just once. Its antigen is undetermined. The data originate from a study of cytomegalovirus exposure and HLA in healthy donors. Primers: 60 Vbeta forward and 13 Jbeta reverse. Generated by immunoSEQ multiplex PCR, the TCRdb table keeps only in-frame clones and is missing some. The sample holds 160,000 or so clones, approximately 80% seen once. This CDR3 region has 16 residues. Between the trimmed V and J ends, which lost 3 bases and 8 bases, there was a span of 20 bases. Germline lookup yields CDR1 SGHRS and CDR2 YFSETQ. Study conclusions and caveats: Relative to the approximately 670-donor mean, N-insertions were reportedly fewer in an Asian-associated ancestry cluster in a later analysis. Differences between HLA loci emerged in a later analysis of TCR association rates, with DRB1 most and HLA-C fewest. Specificity of a few CMV-associated chains for CMV antigens was verified in vitro.

Sequencing was done on a sample of PBMCs. The gene calls are TRBV5-1 and TRBJ1-4; D remains ambiguous. This receptor was identified in a male donor in good health and CMV-seronegative. DNA of the CDR3: TGCGCCAGCAGCTGGGCAGCGGGAAGTCCCGGCGAAAAACTGTTTTTT. Its translation is CASSWAAGSPGEKLFF.